A single sample gave rise to the 10 T cell receptor beta chains below, sequenced in a study of CD8 T cells in Susac syndrome. The RNA input was roughly 0.45 to 1 ug, and it was reverse transcribed with random hexamers. Using its own MiXCR run on the immunoSEQ multiplex PCR reads, TCRdb lists one record per CDR3 protein. This sample carries about 240,000 distinct CDR3 sequences, almost 97% of them seen once, and the ten largest clones take 0.08% to 0.11%. The specimen was CD4+ T cells from PBMCs. Receptors originate from a human donor with Susac syndrome.

The sample holds one count of this clonotype. Germline is not matched at one junction end, which may reflect a read error. The V call is TRBV20-1, the J call TRBJ2-7; D may be TRBD1 (5 bases). Germline CDR1 reads DFQATT; CDR2 reads SNEGSKA (reference sequence). The CDR3 contains 14 residues. The CDR3 sequence: CSARAPTGSYEQYF. The CDR3 coding sequence is TGCAGTGCCAGAGCCCCTACAGGATCCTACGAGCAGTACTTC.

The V gene is TRBV12-3 or TRBV12-4, the J gene TRBJ2-4; TRBD1 matches 9 bases. The J segment lost 1 base and the V segment lost 5 bases, leaving 3 bases of the junction unmatched. CDR3 length equals 15 residues. The CDR3 DNA follows: TGTGCCAGCAGTGGGACAGGGTCGGCCAAAAACATTCAGTACTTC. This gives the protein CASSGTGSAKNIQYF.

The V gene is TRBV13, the J gene TRBJ2-7, with 8 bases aligning to TRBD1. The germline V gene encodes CDR1 PRHDT and CDR2 FYEKMQ (reference sequence). The length of the CDR3 is 14 residues. The ends lost 2 bases at V and 3 bases at J; junction bases unmatched: 3. CDR3: CASSLWGTGYEQYF. The CDR3 region has the DNA TGTGCCAGCAGCTTATGGGGGACAGGCTACGAGCAGTACTTC.

The chain is built from TRBV20-1 and TRBJ1-5; D perhaps matches TRBD1 (5 bases). The CDR3 totals 13 residues. Trimming left V 1 base short and J 6 bases short, with 10 bases between. Germline V lookup: CDR1 DFQATT, CDR2 SNEGSKA (reference sequence). CDR3 DNA: TGCAGTGCTAGAGGGGACCTAAGTCAGCCCCAGCATTTT. This encodes CSARGDLSQPQHF.

This chain connects TRBV30 to TRBJ2-2; 7 nucleotides line up with TRBD1. The CDR3 totals 17 residues. Germline CDR1 is GTSNPN and CDR2 is SVGIG (reference sequence). V shed 4 bases, J shed 0 bases, and the junction held 11 bases outside the gene matches. Written as DNA, the CDR3 is TGTGCCTGGAAGGTGGTCCCAGGACAGGCGAACACCGGGGAGCTGTTTTTT. Its protein is CAWKVVPGQANTGELFF.

The V and J genes are TRBV30 and TRBJ1-2, with 9 bases that match TRBD1. CDR3 length: 13 amino acids. V lost 3 bases, J lost 8 bases, and 7 bases stayed unmatched. CDR1 and CDR2 (germline): GTSNPN, SVGIG (reference sequence). CDR3 sequence (DNA): TGTGCCTGGAGCGCCACAGGGGGCGGCGGCTACACCTTC. This sequence encodes CAWSATGGGGYTF.

The CDR3 DNA sequence: TGTGCCAGCTCACCACCGTCCCGCTCTGGAAACACCATATATTTT. It translates to CASSPPSRSGNTIYF. The J gene is TRBJ1-3, the V gene TRBV18; D unclear. The CDR3 consists of 15 residues. The V gene's germline CDR1 is KGHSH and CDR2 LQKENI. The ends were cut back, 0 bases at V and 0 bases at J, with 6 bases in the middle.

The rearrangement joins TRBV27 to TRBJ1-2; 7 bases fit TRBD1. The CDR3 covers 13 residues. The V gene end was trimmed by 4 bases and the J gene end by 10 bases; junction bases not matched to a gene: 9. In germline, CDR1 is MNHEY, CDR2 SMNVEV (reference sequence). CDR3 protein: CASSSHGTEFYTF. The CDR3, as DNA: TGTGCCAGCAGTTCTCACGGGACAGAATTCTACACCTTC.

The V call is TRBV9, the J call TRBJ2-5; D might be TRBD1 (6 bases). The CDR3 spans 14 residues. Trimming cost V 5 bases and J 4 bases, with 15 bases left between them. The germline CDR1 and CDR2 sequences are SGDLS and YYNGEE. CDR3 residues: CASSPGTIAETQYF. The CDR3 DNA sequence: TGTGCCAGCAGTCCCGGGACAATCGCAGAGACCCAGTACTTC.

The count of this clonotype is one. The chain recombines TRBV5-1 with TRBJ2-2; 7 bases fit TRBD1. The CDR3 length is 14 residues. Trimming took 4 bases from V and 4 from J; bases not matched to a gene: 4. Germline assignment: CDR1 SGHRS and CDR2 YFSETQ. The CDR3 DNA follows: TGCGCCAGCAGCGAGGGACAGCTCACCGGGGAGCTGTTTTTT. Translating gives CASSEGQLTGELFF. Using reference TRBV5-1 and TRBJ2-2 for the parts outside the CDR3, the full variable domain is KAGVTQTPRYLIKTRGQQVTLSCSPISGHRSVSWYQQTPGQGLQFLFEYFSETQRNKGNFPGRFSGRQFSNSRSEMNVSTLELGDSALYLCASSEGQLTGELFFGEGSRLTVL.